This TCR beta chain comes out of a study of shared clonotypes between healthy human individuals. Study information: Per donor, CD8 memory used one plate, CD8 naive used two, CD4 memory used three and CD4 naive used three.

Investigators spread the genomic DNA of each subset evenly over several immunoSEQ plates. TCRdb keeps only in-frame clones here, not all; method: immunoSEQ multiplex PCR. The sample has about 2 million clones; 85% to 95% are singletons. This CDR3 is 16 amino acids long. V was pared by 8 bases and J by 2 bases, with 12 bases of the junction left unmatched. The germline V gene has CDR1 MDHEN and CDR2 SYDVKM. Naivety among CD8 cells was defined by CD45RO negativity and positive CCR7 selection, thereby excluding terminally differentiated effector memory CD45RA+ cells. This receptor was taken from a man younger than 35 in good health. The sequencing input was naive CD8+ T cells sorted from blood. The chain uses TRBV28 and TRBJ2-5; 9 bases are shared with TRBD1. The chain's CDR3 is CASGIDRGVDQETQYF. The CDR3 nucleotides are TGTGCCAGCGGCATCGACAGGGGGGTCGATCAAGAGACCCAGTACTTC.